This is a list of T cell receptor beta chains from one sample in a study of blood T cell repertoires in COVID-19. Only in-frame clones appear in the TCRdb table, and some are missing; sequencing was by immunoSEQ multiplex PCR. Of some 200,000 clones listed, 80% were seen once; the top ten hold around 5.4%. Sequencing was carried out using peripheral blood. The origin of the receptors is a woman between 65 and 79 years old with acute or convalescent COVID-19. Each CDR3 is given with its conserved first and last residue. A D gene is named only where the DNA matches it firmly. Clone size is not always given. Where it is, it says once, few, many or a class for expanded clones.

NA	TRBV10-1	TRBJ1-4	NA	CASSEDPRGEKLFF	TGCGCCAGCAGTGAGGATCCCAGAGGGGAAAAACTGTTTTTT
NA	TRBV30	TRBJ2-1	TRBD2	CAWSVPTGGDINEQFF	TGTGCCTGGAGTGTACCGACGGGAGGGGATATCAATGAGCAGTTCTTC
few	TRBV19	TRBJ2-2	TRBD1	CASSPRDRDSGELFF	TGTGCCAGTAGTCCCCGGGACAGGGATTCCGGGGAGCTGTTTTTT
NA	TRBV5-1	TRBJ2-1	NA	CASSRSRLGDNNEQFF	TGCGCCAGCAGCCGGTCCCGGCTAGGCGATAACAATGAGCAGTTCTTC
NA	TRBV27	TRBJ1-4	NA	CASSLAGAGEKLFF	TGTGCCAGCAGTTTAGCAGGGGCGGGTGAAAAACTGTTTTTT
NA	TRBV2	TRBJ2-7	NA	CASSIQLGCYEQYF	TGTGCCAGCAGCATTCAATTGGGCTGCTACGAGCAGTACTTC
NA	TRBV2	TRBJ1-2	TRBD1	CASSVGQGAGYGYTF	TGTGCCAGCAGCGTGGGACAGGGGGCAGGATATGGCTACACCTTC
NA	TRBV19	TRBJ2-5	NA	CASSPYRENQETQYF	TGTGCCAGTAGTCCCTACAGGGAGAACCAAGAGACCCAGTACTTC
NA	TRBV19	TRBJ2-1	TRBD2	CASSTRLAQNEQFF	TGTGCCAGTAGTACTCGACTAGCGCAGAATGAGCAGTTCTTC
NA	TRBV27	TRBJ1-6	TRBD1	CASSLDRDRSPLHF	TGTGCCAGCAGTTTAGACAGGGACAGGTCACCCCTCCACTTT
NA	TRBV29-1	TRBJ1-2	TRBD1	CSVGTGNGYTF	TGCAGCGTCGGGACAGGGAATGGCTACACCTTC
NA	TRBV29-1	TRBJ2-5	NA	CSVPRTPETPETQYF	TGCAGCGTGCCGCGGACACCCGAAACCCCAGAGACCCAGTACTTC
NA	TRBV7-8	TRBJ2-7	NA	CASSTTPTSYEQYF	TGTGCCAGCAGCACTACACCTACCTCCTACGAGCAGTACTTC
NA	TRBV6-6	TRBJ2-7	TRBD1	CASSYSIWTGTYEQYF	TGTGCCAGCAGTTACTCGATATGGACAGGGACCTACGAGCAGTACTTC
NA	TRBV3-1/TRBV3-2	TRBJ1-2	TRBD1	CASSQGDRANYGYTF	TGTGCCAGCAGCCAAGGGGACAGGGCTAACTATGGCTACACCTTC
NA	TRBV7-3	TRBJ1-6	NA	CASSLSRYNSPLHF	TGTGCCAGCAGCTTAAGTCGGTATAATTCACCCCTCCACTTT
NA	TRBV3-1/TRBV3-2	TRBJ1-1	NA	CASSQGGFGTEAFF	TGTGCCAGCAGCCAAGGCGGGTTCGGCACTGAAGCTTTCTTT
few	TRBV19	TRBJ2-2	TRBD2	CASSTRLAGDTGELFF	TGTGCCAGTAGTACCAGACTAGCGGGAGACACCGGGGAGCTGTTTTTT
NA	TRBV7-9	TRBJ2-7	NA	CASSLPGFYEQYF	TGTGCCAGCAGCTTACCGGGTTTTTACGAGCAGTACTTC
NA	TRBV3-1/TRBV3-2	TRBJ2-3	NA	CASRPDPGRDTQYF	TGTGCCAGCAGACCAGACCCGGGAAGGGATACGCAGTATTTT
NA	TRBV18	TRBJ1-5	NA	CASSGTNSNQPQHF	TGTGCCAGCTCAGGGACAAATAGCAATCAGCCCCAGCATTTT
few	TRBV29-1	TRBJ1-4	NA	CSVEDGEGEKLFF	TGCAGCGTTGAAGACGGGGAAGGAGAAAAACTGTTTTTT
NA	TRBV5-1	TRBJ1-4	TRBD1	CASSLPGQEGEKLFF	TGCGCCAGCAGCTTACCAGGACAGGAAGGTGAAAAACTGTTTTTT
NA	TRBV6-5	TRBJ1-2	NA	CASSYGAAGSYGYTF	TGTGCCAGCAGTTACGGGGCCGCAGGGTCCTATGGCTACACCTTC
NA	TRBV21-1	TRBJ1-3	NA	CASYPDGAGNTIYF	TGTGCCAGCTACCCTGACGGAGCTGGAAACACCATATATTTT